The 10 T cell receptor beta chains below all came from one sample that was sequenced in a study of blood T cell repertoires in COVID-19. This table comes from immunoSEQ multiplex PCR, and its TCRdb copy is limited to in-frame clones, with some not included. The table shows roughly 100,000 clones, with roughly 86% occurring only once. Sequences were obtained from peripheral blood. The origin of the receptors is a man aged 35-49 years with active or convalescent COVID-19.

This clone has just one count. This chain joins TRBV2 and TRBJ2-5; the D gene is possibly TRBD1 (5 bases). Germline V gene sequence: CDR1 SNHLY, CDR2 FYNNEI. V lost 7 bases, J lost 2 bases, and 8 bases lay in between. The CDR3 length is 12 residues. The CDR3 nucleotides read TGTGCCAGCAATCCAGGGCAAGAGACCCAGTACTTC. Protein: CASNPGQETQYF.

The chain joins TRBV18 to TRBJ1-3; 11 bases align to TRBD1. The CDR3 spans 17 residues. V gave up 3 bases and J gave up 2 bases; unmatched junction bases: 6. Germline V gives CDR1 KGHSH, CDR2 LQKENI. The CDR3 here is CASSPTQGQGAGNTIYF. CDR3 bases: TGTGCCAGCTCACCTACCCAGGGACAGGGGGCTGGAAACACCATATATTTT.

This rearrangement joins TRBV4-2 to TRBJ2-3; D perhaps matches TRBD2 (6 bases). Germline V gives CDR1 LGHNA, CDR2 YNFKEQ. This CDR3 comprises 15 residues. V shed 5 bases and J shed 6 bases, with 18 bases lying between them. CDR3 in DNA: TGTGCCAGCAGCACCCGGGAGTTGAGCCCGGATACGCAGTATTTT. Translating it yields CASSTRELSPDTQYF.

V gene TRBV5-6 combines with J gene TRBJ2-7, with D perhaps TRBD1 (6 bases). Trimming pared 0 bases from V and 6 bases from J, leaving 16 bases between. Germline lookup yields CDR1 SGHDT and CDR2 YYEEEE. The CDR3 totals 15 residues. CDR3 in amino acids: CASSLGGQGGSEQYF. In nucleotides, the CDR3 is TGTGCCAGCAGCTTGGGGGGACAAGGAGGCAGCGAGCAGTACTTC.

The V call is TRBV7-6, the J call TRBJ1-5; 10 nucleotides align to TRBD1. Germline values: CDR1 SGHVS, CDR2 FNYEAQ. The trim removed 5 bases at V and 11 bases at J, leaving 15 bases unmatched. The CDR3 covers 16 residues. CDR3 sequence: CASSPTRTGGDSAQHF. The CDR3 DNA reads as TGTGCCAGCAGCCCTACCAGGACAGGGGGGGATTCGGCCCAGCATTTT.

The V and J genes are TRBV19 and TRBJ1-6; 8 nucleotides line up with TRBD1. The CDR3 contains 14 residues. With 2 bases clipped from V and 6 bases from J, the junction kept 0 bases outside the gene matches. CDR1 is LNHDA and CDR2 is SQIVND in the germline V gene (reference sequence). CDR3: CASSIQGANSPLHF. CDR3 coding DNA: TGTGCCAGTAGTATACAGGGGGCTAATTCACCCCTCCACTTT.

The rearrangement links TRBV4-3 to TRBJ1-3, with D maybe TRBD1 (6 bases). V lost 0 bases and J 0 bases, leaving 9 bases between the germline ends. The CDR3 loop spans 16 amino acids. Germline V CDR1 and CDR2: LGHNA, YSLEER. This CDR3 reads CASSQDGTFSGNTIYF. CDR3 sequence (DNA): TGCGCCAGCAGCCAAGACGGGACATTCTCTGGAAACACCATATATTTT.

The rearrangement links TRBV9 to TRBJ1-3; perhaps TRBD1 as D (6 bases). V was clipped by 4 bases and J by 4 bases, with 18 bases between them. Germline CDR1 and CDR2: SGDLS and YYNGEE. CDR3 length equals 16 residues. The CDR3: CASSRQDSSLGNTIYF. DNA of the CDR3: TGTGCCAGCAGCCGACAGGATAGCAGTTTAGGAAACACCATATATTTT.

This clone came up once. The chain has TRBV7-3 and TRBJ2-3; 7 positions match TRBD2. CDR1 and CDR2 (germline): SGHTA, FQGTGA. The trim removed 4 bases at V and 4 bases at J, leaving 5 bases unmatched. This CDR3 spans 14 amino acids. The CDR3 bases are TGTGCCAGCAGCTCGACTAGCATGGCAGATACGCAGTATTTT. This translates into CASSSTSMADTQYF.

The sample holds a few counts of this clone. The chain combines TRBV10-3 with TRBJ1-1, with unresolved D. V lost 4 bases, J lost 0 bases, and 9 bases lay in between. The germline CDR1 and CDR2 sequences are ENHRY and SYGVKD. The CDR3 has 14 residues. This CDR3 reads CAISVAGMNTEAFF. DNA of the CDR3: TGTGCCATCAGTGTTGCAGGAATGAACACTGAAGCTTTCTTT.